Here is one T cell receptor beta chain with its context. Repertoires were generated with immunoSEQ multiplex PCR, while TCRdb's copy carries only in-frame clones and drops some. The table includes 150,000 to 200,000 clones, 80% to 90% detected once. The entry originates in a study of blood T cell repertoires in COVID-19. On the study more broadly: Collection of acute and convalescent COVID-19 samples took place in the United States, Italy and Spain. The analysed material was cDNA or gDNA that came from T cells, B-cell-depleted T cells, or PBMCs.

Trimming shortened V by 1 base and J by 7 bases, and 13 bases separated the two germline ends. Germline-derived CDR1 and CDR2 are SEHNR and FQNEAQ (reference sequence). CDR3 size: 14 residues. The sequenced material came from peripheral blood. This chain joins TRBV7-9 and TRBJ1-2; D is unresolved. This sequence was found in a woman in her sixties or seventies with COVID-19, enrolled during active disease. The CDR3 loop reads CASSLVDNFSGYTF. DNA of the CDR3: TGTGCCAGCAGCTTAGTTGATAATTTTAGTGGCTACACCTTC.